Here is one T cell receptor beta chain with its context. Generated by immunoSEQ multiplex PCR, the TCRdb table keeps only in-frame clones and is missing some. The data contain 1.6 million or so clones, approximately 96% of them singletons. The germline V and J ends were trimmed by 3 bases and 6 bases, with 6 bases remaining between them. The CDR3 has 11 amino acids. The V gene's germline CDR1 is GTSNPN and CDR2 SVGIG (reference sequence). The data originate from a study of shared clonotypes between healthy human individuals. The sequence was obtained from a man aged 30-40 years in good health. Sequenced material: naive CD4+ T cells sorted from blood. Subset specified: CD45RA+ positively selected. The chain uses TRBV30 and TRBJ2-1; D uncertain. The CDR3 coding sequence is TGTGCCTGGAGCGGTCCCAATGAGCAGTTCTTC. This translates into CAWSGPNEQFF.